A selection of T cell receptor beta chains follows, all from one sample in a study of control samples from healthy donors and cancer patients. The method was immunoSEQ multiplex PCR; TCRdb's version includes in-frame clones alone and lacks a portion of them. The listing records fewer than 250,000 clones. The source material was blood. These receptors all stem from a woman in her thirties in good health. Each CDR3 is given with its conserved first and last residue. The order of the fields is CDR3 DNA, CDR3 protein, D gene, J gene, V gene. The D gene is left open where the match is weak.

TGTGCCAGCAGTTACTCGGCAGCCGATGGACCCCTCCACTTT	CASSYSAADGPLHF	NA	TRBJ1-6	TRBV6-5
TGTGCCAGCAGTTACTTGGGAGGAGCCGAGAGAAATCAGCCCCAGCATTTT	CASSYLGGAERNQPQHF	NA	TRBJ1-5	TRBV6-7
TGTGCCAGCAGAGGACAGGGAAATTCACCCCTCCACTTT	CASRGQGNSPLHF	TRBD1	TRBJ1-6	TRBV25-1
TGTGCCTGGAGTGTTATCGGCACGGCTCAGCCCCAGCATTTT	CAWSVIGTAQPQHF	NA	TRBJ1-5	TRBV30
TGCGCCAGCAGCTTGGAGGGGACGGATCAGCCCCAGCATTTT	CASSLEGTDQPQHF	NA	TRBJ1-5	TRBV5-1
TGTGCCACCGGATCCGAGGCTGGAAACACCATATATTTT	CATGSEAGNTIYF	NA	TRBJ1-3	TRBV24-1
TGTGCCAGCAGCCTCTCAACGTCTGGAGTCTATGGCTACACCTTC	CASSLSTSGVYGYTF	NA	TRBJ1-2	TRBV7-6
TGTGCCAGCAGCTCCACGGCAGTCTATGGCTACACCTTC	CASSSTAVYGYTF	NA	TRBJ1-2	TRBV7-2
TGTGCCAGCAGTTGGGGATGGAGGACAGGGAGGAATTATGGCTACACCTTC	CASSWGWRTGRNYGYTF	TRBD1	TRBJ1-2	TRBV27
TGCGCCAGCACCCCGGGCGGGGACCGGGGAGAGACCCAGTACTTC	CASTPGGDRGETQYF	NA	TRBJ2-5	TRBV5-1
TGTGCCAGCAGCCTATCAGGCGCTGTTAATGAAAAACTGTTTTTT	CASSLSGAVNEKLFF	NA	TRBJ1-4	TRBV7-9
TGTGCCAGTGGCACCGGGACAGGGAATGAGGGGACCCAGTACTTC	CASGTGTGNEGTQYF	TRBD1	TRBJ2-5	TRBV19
TGCAGCGTTGAAGAAGGGTATAGGGGCTATGGCTACACCTTC	CSVEEGYRGYGYTF	NA	TRBJ1-2	TRBV29-1
TGTGCCAGCAGCTTGGTACAGCTGGTCACCGGGGAGCTGTTTTTT	CASSLVQLVTGELFF	NA	TRBJ2-2	TRBV11-2
TGTGCCAGCTCACCGCCACCGGGACAGGGAACCTACGAGCAGTACTTC	CASSPPPGQGTYEQYF	TRBD1	TRBJ2-7	TRBV18
TGCGCCAGCAGCGAACCTGGAAAACTGTTTTTT	CASSEPGKLFF	NA	TRBJ1-4	TRBV4-1
TGTGCCAGCAGCTTAGGGGTCGATGACGAGCAGTACTTC	CASSLGVDDEQYF	NA	TRBJ2-7	TRBV5-4
TGTGCCAGCAGTTACCACGGATTCTATGGCTACACCTTC	CASSYHGFYGYTF	NA	TRBJ1-2	TRBV6-5
TGTGCCTGGAGTGAAGGGGGCGGGTCGATTCAGTACTTC	CAWSEGGGSIQYF	TRBD1	TRBJ2-4	TRBV30
TGCGCCAGCAGCCAAGTCATGGGGTCAAATTCACCCCTCCACTTT	CASSQVMGSNSPLHF	NA	TRBJ1-6	TRBV4-1
TGTGCCAGCAGGGAACAGGGGAACACTGAAGCTTTCTTT	CASREQGNTEAFF	NA	TRBJ1-1	TRBV6-4
TGTGCCAGCAGCGCCGGGACTAGCGGAGAGACCCAGTACTTC	CASSAGTSGETQYF	TRBD2	TRBJ2-5	TRBV5-4
TGTGCCAGCTCACCTACGACAGGGAAGGGTTCGCGGAACACTGAAGCTTTCTTT	CASSPTTGKGSRNTEAFF	TRBD1	TRBJ1-1	TRBV18
TGTGCCAGCAGTGAAGGGGACAGGGGCCACGAGCAGTACTTC	CASSEGDRGHEQYF	TRBD1	TRBJ2-7	TRBV9
TGTGCCAGCAGCCCACCGGGACGCTCGAGCTCTGGGGCCAACGTCCTGACTTTC	CASSPPGRSSSGANVLTF	NA	TRBJ2-6	TRBV5-4
TGCGCCAGCAGCTTGGACGGGATTTGGGGTGAAAAACTGTTTTTT	CASSLDGIWGEKLFF	NA	TRBJ1-4	TRBV5-1
TGTGCCAGCAGTTCAGGACAGGGTGGCAATTCACCCCTCCACTTT	CASSSGQGGNSPLHF	TRBD1	TRBJ1-6	TRBV2
TGCGCCAGCAAGGTCGGCGGGGGGAACCCAGGCACAGATACGCAGTATTTT	CASKVGGGNPGTDTQYF	TRBD2	TRBJ2-3	TRBV5-1
TGTGCCAGCAGTTCACAGGGACTCAGGGAAAAACTGTTTTTT	CASSSQGLREKLFF	NA	TRBJ1-4	TRBV28
TGTGCCAGCAGGTCGTCGGCGAGCTCCTATAATTCACCCCTCCACTTT	CASRSSASSYNSPLHF	NA	TRBJ1-6	TRBV5-4
TGTGCCAGCAGTCCAGGGGGCACTGAAGCTTTCTTT	CASSPGGTEAFF	TRBD1	TRBJ1-1	TRBV6-5
TGTGCCAGCAGTGAAGCCCTGGAGGGGAAACTGTTTTTT	CASSEALEGKLFF	NA	TRBJ1-4	TRBV2
TGCAGTGCTTACATACAGGGGCCCCAGCATTTT	CSAYIQGPQHF	NA	TRBJ1-5	TRBV20-1
TGTGCCAGCAGTCCCGGGACTAGCGGGGGGGTTTACAATGAGCAGTTCTTC	CASSPGTSGGVYNEQFF	TRBD2	TRBJ2-1	TRBV28
TGTGCCAGCAGTTTAGCCTACCGGGTCTACTCTGGAAACACCATATATTTT	CASSLAYRVYSGNTIYF	NA	TRBJ1-3	TRBV28
TGTGCCAGCAGTTTAGCTGGTGGGTATGGTTCACCCCTCCACTTT	CASSLAGGYGSPLHF	NA	TRBJ1-6	TRBV27
TGTGCCAGCACCAGGACTAGCAGTGCAGATACGCAGTATTTT	CASTRTSSADTQYF	TRBD2	TRBJ2-3	TRBV6-5
TGTGCCAGCTCACCACCGGGCGGTAGCAATCAGCCCCAGCATTTT	CASSPPGGSNQPQHF	NA	TRBJ1-5	TRBV18
TGTGCCAGCAGTTGGTTCACAGGGATTAGTGATGGCTACACCTTC	CASSWFTGISDGYTF	NA	TRBJ1-2	TRBV28
TGTGCCAGCAGACGTAATGACAGGCCCTACGAGCAGTACTTC	CASRRNDRPYEQYF	NA	TRBJ2-7	TRBV11-1
TGTGCCAGCAGTGAACAAGCGAATCTCGTTGGAAACACCATATATTTT	CASSEQANLVGNTIYF	NA	TRBJ1-3	TRBV6-1
TGTGCCAGCAGTTTACGACGGGACAGGAATGCCGCCTATAATTCACCCCTCCACTTT	CASSLRRDRNAAYNSPLHF	TRBD1	TRBJ1-6	TRBV27
TGTGCCAGCAGCTTAGATCTCGGGGGCCGGGACGAAAGGTATTTT	CASSLDLGGRDERYF	NA	TRBJ2-3	TRBV7-9
TGTGCCAGCTCACCGACAACGAGGGCTGATGGCTACACCTTC	CASSPTTRADGYTF	NA	TRBJ1-2	TRBV18
TGCAGTGCTATCCCTGGGGGCCCCCTCCACTTT	CSAIPGGPLHF	NA	TRBJ1-6	TRBV20-1
TGTGCCAGCAGAACCGGGAGTAATCAGCCCCAGCATTTT	CASRTGSNQPQHF	NA	TRBJ1-5	TRBV6-5
TGCGCCAGCAGCTTGGGGGCTGGGAAGAATTCACCCCTCCACTTT	CASSLGAGKNSPLHF	NA	TRBJ1-6	TRBV5-1
TGTGCCAGCAGCTCAGGAAAAAGCTCCTATAATTCACCCCTCCACTTT	CASSSGKSSYNSPLHF	NA	TRBJ1-6	TRBV7-6
TGTGCCAGCAGCTTTGATTCGTGGACAGGCCGCTATGGCTACACCTTC	CASSFDSWTGRYGYTF	TRBD1	TRBJ1-2	TRBV5-6
TGTGCCAGCAGCTTTGGAAGGGAATATGGCTACACCTTC	CASSFGREYGYTF	NA	TRBJ1-2	TRBV7-3
TGTGCCAGCAGTGTCCGACTTGCAACTAATGAAAAACTGTTTTTT	CASSVRLATNEKLFF	NA	TRBJ1-4	TRBV7-2